One sample yielded the 10 T cell receptor beta chains listed below, sequenced in a study of radiation and T cells in renal cell carcinoma. Here immunoSEQ multiplex PCR was the method, and the copy in TCRdb shows in-frame clones only, minus some. The data contain about 78,000 clones, 80% to 90% of them singletons. Regarding time point: blood 4 weeks post-SBRT, at nephrectomy. Treatment noted: 15 Gy SBRT to primary tumor, nephrectomy 4 weeks later. This specimen consisted of blood, obtained from a patient whose treatment included radiotherapy and nephrectomy. Receptors were obtained from a woman in her sixties or seventies with renal cell carcinoma.

The chain's CDR3 is CASSGAGNTEAFF. DNA of the CDR3: TGTGCCAGCTCCGGGGCAGGGAACACTGAAGCTTTCTTT. This sequence joins TRBV18 and TRBJ1-1; D perhaps matches TRBD1 (5 bases). The CDR3 length is 13 residues. V shed 6 bases and J shed 1 base, with 9 bases lying between them. The germline CDR1 and CDR2 sequences are KGHSH and LQKENI.

The rearrangement uses TRBV11-2 and TRBJ2-5; no reliable D call. This CDR3 comprises 16 residues. V was clipped by 3 bases and J by 1 base, with 15 bases between them. Looked up from germline, CDR1 is SGHAT and CDR2 is FQNNGV. The CDR3 protein is CASSFGRSKTQETQYF. The CDR3 bases are TGTGCCAGCAGCTTCGGCAGGAGCAAGACCCAAGAGACCCAGTACTTC.

This chain connects TRBV19 to TRBJ1-6; D perhaps matches TRBD1 (5 bases). CDR1 is LNHDA, CDR2 SQIVND, per germline (reference sequence). There are 15 residues in the CDR3. Deletions cut 5 bases from V and 7 bases from J, with 15 bases between. The CDR3, as DNA: TGTGCCAGTAGTCCAAGCCCGCAGGGAAATTCACCCCTCCACTTT. Residues: CASSPSPQGNSPLHF.

The J gene is TRBJ2-2, the V gene TRBV9, with D tentatively TRBD1 (5 bases). This CDR3 has 15 residues. In germline, CDR1 is SGDLS, CDR2 YYNGEE. Trimming took off 0 bases at V and 4 bases at J, with 10 bases between the two ends. CDR3 DNA: TGTGCCAGCAGCGTAGTGGGGCAGGGCACCGGGGAGCTGTTTTTT. Translating it yields CASSVVGQGTGELFF.

The V and J genes are TRBV7-2 and TRBJ2-7; no reliable D call. Trimming shortened V by 1 base and J by 1 base, and 11 bases separated the two germline ends. The CDR3 loop spans 15 amino acids. The V gene's germline CDR1 is SGHTA and CDR2 FQGNSA. DNA of the CDR3: TGTGCCAGCAGCTTAGGACTGACTTTTTCCTACGAGCAGTACTTC. Its protein product is CASSLGLTFSYEQYF.

The chain joins TRBV28 to TRBJ2-2; TRBD2 is a possible D gene (7 bases). V was pared by 3 bases and J by 4 bases, with 12 bases between. Looked up from germline, CDR1 is MDHEN and CDR2 is SYDVKM. The CDR3 is made up of 15 amino acids. CDR3 amino acids: CASSFGGAGTGELFF. The CDR3 DNA reads as TGTGCCAGCAGTTTTGGGGGGGCGGGCACCGGGGAGCTGTTTTTT.

The chain combines TRBV30 with TRBJ1-2, with no clear D. CDR1 is GTSNPN, CDR2 SVGIG, per germline (reference sequence). This CDR3 is 13 amino acids long. V was shortened by 0 bases and J by 7 bases, with 12 bases between the two germline ends. The CDR3, as DNA: TGTGCCTGGAGTGTTAGTGGAGTGGGTGGCTACACCTTC. Translating it yields CAWSVSGVGGYTF.

The genes are TRBV6-5 and TRBJ1-5; D is uncertain. The CDR3 totals 13 residues. Trimming took off 5 bases at V and 2 bases at J, with 7 bases between the two ends. CDR1 and CDR2 (germline): MNHEY, SVGAGI. CDR3 amino acids: CASSADGNQPQHF. The CDR3 DNA reads TGTGCCAGCAGTGCCGACGGCAATCAGCCCCAGCATTTT.

The chain has TRBV28 and TRBJ1-1, with unresolved D. Germline-derived CDR1 and CDR2 are MDHEN and SYDVKM. The CDR3 is made up of 11 amino acids. The DNA for the CDR3 is TGTGCTACCACAGAGAACACTGAAGCTTTCTTT. It yields the protein CATTENTEAFF. The full variable domain, its missing parts supplied by reference TRBV28 and TRBJ1-1, is DVKVTQSSRYLVKRTGEKVFLECVQDMDHENMFWYRQDPGLGLRLIYFSYDVKMKEKGDIPEGYSVSREKKERFSLILESASTNQTSMYLCATTENTEAFFGQGTRLTVV.

Only a few counts were recorded for this clone. The chain couples TRBV5-1 to TRBJ1-3, with D maybe TRBD1 (6 bases). Trimming stripped 4 bases from V and 3 bases from J, with 14 bases between. The CDR3 consists of 15 residues. Germline V gene lookup returns CDR1 SGHRS and CDR2 YFSETQ. The CDR3 reads CASSPGGTRGNTIYF. The CDR3 nucleotides are TGCGCCAGCAGCCCCGGAGGGACACGTGGAAACACCATATATTTT.